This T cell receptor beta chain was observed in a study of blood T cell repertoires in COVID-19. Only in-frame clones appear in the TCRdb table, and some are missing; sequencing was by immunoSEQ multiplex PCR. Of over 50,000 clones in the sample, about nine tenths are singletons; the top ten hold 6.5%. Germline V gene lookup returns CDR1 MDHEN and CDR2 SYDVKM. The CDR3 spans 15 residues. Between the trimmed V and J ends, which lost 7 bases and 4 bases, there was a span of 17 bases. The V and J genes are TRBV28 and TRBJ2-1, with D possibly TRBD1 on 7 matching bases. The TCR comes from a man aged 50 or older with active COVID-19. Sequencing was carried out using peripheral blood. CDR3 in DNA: TGTGCCAGCATCCCGGGCGGGACAGTATACAATGAGCAGTTCTTC. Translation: CASIPGGTVYNEQFF.